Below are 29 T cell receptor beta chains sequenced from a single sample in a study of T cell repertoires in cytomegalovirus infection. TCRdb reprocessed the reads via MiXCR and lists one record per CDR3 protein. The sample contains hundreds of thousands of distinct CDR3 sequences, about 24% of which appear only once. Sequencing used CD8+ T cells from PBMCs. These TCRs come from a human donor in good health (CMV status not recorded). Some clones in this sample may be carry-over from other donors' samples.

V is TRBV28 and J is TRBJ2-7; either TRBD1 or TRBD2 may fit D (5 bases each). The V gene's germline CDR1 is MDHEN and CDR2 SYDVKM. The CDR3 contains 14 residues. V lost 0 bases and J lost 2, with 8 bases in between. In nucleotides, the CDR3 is TGTGCCAGCAGTTTATGGGGGGACCCCTACGAGCAGTACGTC. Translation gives CASSLWGDPYEQYV.

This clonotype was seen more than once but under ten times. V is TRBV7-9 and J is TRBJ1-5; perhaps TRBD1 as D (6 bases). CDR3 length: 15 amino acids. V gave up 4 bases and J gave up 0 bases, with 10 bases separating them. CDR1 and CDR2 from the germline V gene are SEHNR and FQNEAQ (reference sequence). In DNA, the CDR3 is TGTGCCAGCAGCTCCGACAGGTCTAGCAATCAGCCCCAGCATTTT. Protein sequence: CASSSDRSSNQPQHF.

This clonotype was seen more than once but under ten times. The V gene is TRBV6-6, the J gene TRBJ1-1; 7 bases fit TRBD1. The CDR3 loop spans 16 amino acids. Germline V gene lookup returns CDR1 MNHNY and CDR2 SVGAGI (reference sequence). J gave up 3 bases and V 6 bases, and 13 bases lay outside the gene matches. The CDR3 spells CASSPTRGQGDTEAFF. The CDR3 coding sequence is TGTGCCAGCAGCCCAACGAGGGGGCAGGGGGACACTGAAGCTTTCTTT.

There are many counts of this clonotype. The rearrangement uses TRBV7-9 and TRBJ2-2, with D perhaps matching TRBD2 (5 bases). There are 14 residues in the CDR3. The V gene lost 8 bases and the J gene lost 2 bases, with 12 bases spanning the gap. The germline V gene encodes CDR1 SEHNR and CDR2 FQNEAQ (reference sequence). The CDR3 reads CASPPGVNTGELFF. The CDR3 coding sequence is TGTGCCAGCCCGCCCGGGGTCAACACCGGGGAGCTGTTTTTT.

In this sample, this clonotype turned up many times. In DNA, the CDR3 is TGTGCCACCAGTGACTCGGACAGGGCCAGCACAGATACGCAGTATTTT. It translates to CATSDSDRASTDTQYF. The chain recombines TRBV24-1 with TRBJ2-3, with 8 bases matching TRBD1. CDR3 length: 16 amino acids. The germline V gene has CDR1 KGHDR and CDR2 SFDVKD. The junction had 5 bases not matched to a gene; V was cut back by 4 bases and J by 0 bases.

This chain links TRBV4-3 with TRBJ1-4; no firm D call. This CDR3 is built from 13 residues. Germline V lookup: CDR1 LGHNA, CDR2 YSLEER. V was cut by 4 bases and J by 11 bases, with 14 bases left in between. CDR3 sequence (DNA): TGCGCCAGCAGCCCCAGATTCGGGGAGAAACTGTTTTTT. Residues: CASSPRFGEKLFF.

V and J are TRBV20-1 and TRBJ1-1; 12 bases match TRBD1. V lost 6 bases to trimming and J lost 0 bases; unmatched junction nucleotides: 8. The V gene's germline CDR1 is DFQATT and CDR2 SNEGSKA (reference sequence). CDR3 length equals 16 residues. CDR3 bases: TGCAGTGCCGGGGACAGGGGGCTTTTCATGAACACTGAAGCTTTCTTT. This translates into CSAGDRGLFMNTEAFF.

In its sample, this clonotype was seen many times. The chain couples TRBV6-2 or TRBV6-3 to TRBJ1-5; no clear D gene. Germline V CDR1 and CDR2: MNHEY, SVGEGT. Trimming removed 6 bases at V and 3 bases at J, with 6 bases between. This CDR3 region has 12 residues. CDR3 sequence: CASSYTNQPQHF. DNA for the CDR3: TGTGCCAGCAGCTACACCAATCAGCCCCAGCATTTT.

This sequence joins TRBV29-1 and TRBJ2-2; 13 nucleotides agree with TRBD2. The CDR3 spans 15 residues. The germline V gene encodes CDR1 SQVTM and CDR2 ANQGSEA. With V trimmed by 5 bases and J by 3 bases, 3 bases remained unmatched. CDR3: CSVSGLAGDTGELFF. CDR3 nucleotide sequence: TGCAGCGTTTCCGGACTAGCGGGGGACACCGGGGAGCTGTTTTTT.

CDR3 loop: CSVPVWVGLTYEQYF. Written as DNA, the CDR3 is TGCAGCGTGCCCGTTTGGGTGGGGTTAACCTACGAGCAGTACTTC. This chain links TRBV29-1 with TRBJ2-7; no definite D call. The germline gives CDR1 SQVTM, CDR2 ANQGSEA. Trimming removed 6 bases from V and 2 bases from J, with 20 bases in between. The CDR3 has 15 amino acids.

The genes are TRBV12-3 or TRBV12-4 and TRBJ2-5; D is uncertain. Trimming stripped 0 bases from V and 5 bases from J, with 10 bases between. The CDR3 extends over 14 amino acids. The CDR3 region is CASSLAGRSETQYF. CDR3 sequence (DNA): TGTGCCAGCAGTTTAGCAGGGCGGAGCGAGACCCAGTACTTC.

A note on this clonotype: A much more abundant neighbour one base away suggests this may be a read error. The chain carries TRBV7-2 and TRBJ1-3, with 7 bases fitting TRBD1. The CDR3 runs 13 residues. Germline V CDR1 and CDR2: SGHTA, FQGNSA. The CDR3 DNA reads TGTGTCACCACAGGGGACGGTGGAAACACCATATATTTT. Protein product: CVTTGDGGNTIYF. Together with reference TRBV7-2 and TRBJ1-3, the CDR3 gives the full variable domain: GAGVSQSPSNKVTEKGKDVELRCDPISGHTALYWYRQSLGQGLEFLIYFQGNSAPDKSGLPSDRFSAERTGGSVSTLTIQRTQQEDSAVYLCVTTGDGGNTIYFGEGSWLTVV.

The CDR3 loop reads CASTDDAGGYTF. CDR3 DNA sequence: TGCGCCAGCACCGACGACGCCGGGGGCTACACCTTC. V is TRBV5-1 and J is TRBJ1-2; D is undetermined. Germline V gene sequence: CDR1 SGHRS, CDR2 YFSETQ. This CDR3 contains 12 residues. V shed 6 bases and J shed 8 bases, with 14 bases lying between them.

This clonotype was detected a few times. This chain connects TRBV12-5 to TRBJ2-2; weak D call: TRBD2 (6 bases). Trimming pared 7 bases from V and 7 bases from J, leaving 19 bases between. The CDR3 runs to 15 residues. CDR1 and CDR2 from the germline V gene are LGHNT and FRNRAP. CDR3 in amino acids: CASVGTDERGGELFF. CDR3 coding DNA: TGTGCTAGTGTCGGGACTGATGAACGGGGCGGGGAGCTGTTTTTT.

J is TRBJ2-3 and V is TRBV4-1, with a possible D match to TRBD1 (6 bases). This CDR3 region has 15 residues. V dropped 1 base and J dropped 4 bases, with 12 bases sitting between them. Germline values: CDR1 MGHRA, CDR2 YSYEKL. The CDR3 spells CASSQVEGGADTQYF. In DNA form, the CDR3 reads TGCGCCAGCAGCCAAGTTGAAGGGGGTGCAGATACGCAGTATTTT.

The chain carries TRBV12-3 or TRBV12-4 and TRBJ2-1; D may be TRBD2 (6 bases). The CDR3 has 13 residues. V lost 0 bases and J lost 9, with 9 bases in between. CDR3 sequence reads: CASSLAGGFEQFF. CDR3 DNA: TGTGCCAGCAGTTTAGCGGGGGGTTTTGAGCAGTTCTTC.

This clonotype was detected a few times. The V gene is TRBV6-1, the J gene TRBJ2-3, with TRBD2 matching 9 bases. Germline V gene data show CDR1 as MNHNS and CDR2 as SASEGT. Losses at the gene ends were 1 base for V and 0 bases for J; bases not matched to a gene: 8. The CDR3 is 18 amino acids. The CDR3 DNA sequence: TGTGCCAGCAGTGAAGTTGCGGGGGGGCCCGTTAGCACAGATACGCAGTATTTT. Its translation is CASSEVAGGPVSTDTQYF.

The CDR3 sequence: CASSPRLGGDGYTF. The CDR3 DNA reads as TGTGCCAGCAGCCCGCGCTTAGGGGGCGATGGCTACACCTTC. The V and J genes are TRBV7-6 and TRBJ1-2, with TRBD1 identical over 7 bases. This CDR3 has 14 amino acids. Trimming cost V 5 bases and J 6 bases; bases outside gene matches: 9. Germline loops: CDR1 SGHVS, CDR2 FNYEAQ.

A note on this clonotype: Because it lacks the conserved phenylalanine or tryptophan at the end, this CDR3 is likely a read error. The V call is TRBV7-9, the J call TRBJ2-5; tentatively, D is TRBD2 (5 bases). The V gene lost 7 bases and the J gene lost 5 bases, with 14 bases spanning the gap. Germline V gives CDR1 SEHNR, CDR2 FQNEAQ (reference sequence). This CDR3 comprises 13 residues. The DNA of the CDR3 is TGTGCCAGCATGGGAGCTAGAAGGGAGACCCAGTACTTG. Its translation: CASMGARRETQYL.

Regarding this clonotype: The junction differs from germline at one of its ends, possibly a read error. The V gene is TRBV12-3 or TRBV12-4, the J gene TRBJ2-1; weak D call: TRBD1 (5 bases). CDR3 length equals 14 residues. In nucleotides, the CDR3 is TGTGCCAGCAGCCCGACAGTCAGCTACAATGAGCAGTCCTTC. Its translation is CASSPTVSYNEQSF.

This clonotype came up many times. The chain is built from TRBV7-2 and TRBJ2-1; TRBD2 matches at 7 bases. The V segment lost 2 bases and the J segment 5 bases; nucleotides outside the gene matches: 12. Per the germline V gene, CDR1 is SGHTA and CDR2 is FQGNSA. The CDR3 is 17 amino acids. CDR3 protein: CASSLKRVWGGDNEQFF. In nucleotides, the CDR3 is TGTGCCAGCAGCTTAAAAAGAGTGTGGGGGGGAGACAATGAGCAGTTCTTC.

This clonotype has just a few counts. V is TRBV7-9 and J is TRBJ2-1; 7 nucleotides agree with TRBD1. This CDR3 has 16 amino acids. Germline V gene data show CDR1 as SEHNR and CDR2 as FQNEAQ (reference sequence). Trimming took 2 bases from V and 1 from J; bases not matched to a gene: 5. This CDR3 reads CASSLYRGVSYNEQFF. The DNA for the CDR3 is TGTGCCAGCAGCTTATACAGGGGAGTTTCCTACAATGAGCAGTTCTTC.

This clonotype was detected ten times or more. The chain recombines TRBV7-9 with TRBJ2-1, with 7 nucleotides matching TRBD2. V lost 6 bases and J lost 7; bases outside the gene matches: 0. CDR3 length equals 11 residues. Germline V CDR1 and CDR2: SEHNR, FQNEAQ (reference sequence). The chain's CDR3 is CASRGGNEQFF. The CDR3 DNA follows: TGTGCCAGCAGGGGAGGGAATGAGCAGTTCTTC. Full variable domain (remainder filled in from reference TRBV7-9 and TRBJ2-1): DTGVSQNPRHKITKRGQNVTFRCDPISEHNRLYWYRQTLGQGPEFLTYFQNEAQLEKSRLLSDRFSAERPKGSFSTLEIQRTEQGDSAMYLCASRGGNEQFFGPGTRLTVL.

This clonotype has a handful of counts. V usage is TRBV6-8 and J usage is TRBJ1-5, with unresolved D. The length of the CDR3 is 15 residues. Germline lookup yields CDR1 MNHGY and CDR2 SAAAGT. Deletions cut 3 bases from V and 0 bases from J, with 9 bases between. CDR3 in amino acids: CASSYRQDSNQPQHF. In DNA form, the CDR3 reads TGTGCCAGCAGTTATCGCCAGGATAGCAATCAGCCCCAGCATTTT.

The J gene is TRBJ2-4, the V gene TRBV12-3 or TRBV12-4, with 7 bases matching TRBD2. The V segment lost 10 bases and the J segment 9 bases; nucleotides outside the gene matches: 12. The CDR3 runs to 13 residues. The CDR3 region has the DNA TGTGCCAACAGCCCAGGACTAGGAGGCATTCAGTACTTC. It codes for CANSPGLGGIQYF.

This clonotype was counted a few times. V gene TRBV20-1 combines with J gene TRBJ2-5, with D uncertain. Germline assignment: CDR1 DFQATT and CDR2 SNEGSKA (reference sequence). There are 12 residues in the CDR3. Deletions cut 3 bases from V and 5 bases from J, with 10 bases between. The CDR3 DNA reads TGCAGTGCTAGCTTCATCGAGGAGACCCAGTACTTC. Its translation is CSASFIEETQYF.

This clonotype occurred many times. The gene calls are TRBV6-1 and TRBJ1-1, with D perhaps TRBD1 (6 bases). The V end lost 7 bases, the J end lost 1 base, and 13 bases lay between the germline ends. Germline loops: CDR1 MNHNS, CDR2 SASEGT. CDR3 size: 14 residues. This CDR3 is CASTYGGGNTEAFF. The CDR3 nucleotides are TGTGCCAGCACCTATGGAGGGGGGAACACTGAAGCTTTCTTT.

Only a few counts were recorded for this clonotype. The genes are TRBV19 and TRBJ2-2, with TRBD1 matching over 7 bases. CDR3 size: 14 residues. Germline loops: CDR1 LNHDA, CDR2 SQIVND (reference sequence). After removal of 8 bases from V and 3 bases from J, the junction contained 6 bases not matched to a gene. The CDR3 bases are TGTGCCAGTGAAGACAGGGTGGACACCGGGGAGCTGTTTTTT. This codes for CASEDRVDTGELFF.

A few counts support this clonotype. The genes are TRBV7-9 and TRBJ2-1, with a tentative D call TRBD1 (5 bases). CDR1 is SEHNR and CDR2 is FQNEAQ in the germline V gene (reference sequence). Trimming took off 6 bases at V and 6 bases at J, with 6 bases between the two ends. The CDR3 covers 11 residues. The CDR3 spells CASRGPNEQFF. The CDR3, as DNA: TGTGCCAGCAGGGGGCCCAATGAGCAGTTCTTC.